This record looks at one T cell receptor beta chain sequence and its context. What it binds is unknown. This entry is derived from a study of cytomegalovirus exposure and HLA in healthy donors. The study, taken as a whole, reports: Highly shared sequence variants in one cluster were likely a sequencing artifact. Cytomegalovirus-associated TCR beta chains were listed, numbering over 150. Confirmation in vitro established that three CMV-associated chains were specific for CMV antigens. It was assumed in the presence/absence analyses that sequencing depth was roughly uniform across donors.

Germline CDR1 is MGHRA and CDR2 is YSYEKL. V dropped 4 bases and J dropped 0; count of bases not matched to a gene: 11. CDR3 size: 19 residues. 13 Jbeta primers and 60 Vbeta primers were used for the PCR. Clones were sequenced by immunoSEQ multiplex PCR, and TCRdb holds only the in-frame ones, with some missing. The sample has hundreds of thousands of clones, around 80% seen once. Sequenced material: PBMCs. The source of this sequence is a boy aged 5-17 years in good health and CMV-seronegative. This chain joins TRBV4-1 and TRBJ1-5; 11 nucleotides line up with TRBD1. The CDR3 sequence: CASSREPGQGVYSNQPQHF. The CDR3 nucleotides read TGCGCCAGCAGCCGAGAACCGGGACAGGGGGTTTATAGCAATCAGCCCCAGCATTTT.